This T cell receptor beta chain was retrieved from a study of blood T cell repertoires in COVID-19. Overall study context: Sites in the United States, Italy and Spain provided acute and convalescent COVID-19 samples. Sources were T cells, B-cell-depleted T cells, or PBMCs; the material itself was cDNA or gDNA.

Germline CDR1 MNHEY, CDR2 SVGAGI. This CDR3 comprises 15 residues. Deletions cut 0 bases from V and 9 bases from J, with 12 bases between. Enrolled during active infection, Seattle patients were then followed longitudinally. In the authors' workflow: Reference gene primer amplification in the assay estimated nucleated cell counts. The method was immunoSEQ multiplex PCR; TCRdb's version includes in-frame clones alone and lacks a portion of them. V and J calls and clone size come straight from that table; D and trimming were deduced from the DNA. Here the sample spans 200,000 to 300,000 clones, roughly 86% being singletons.

The receptor was derived from a woman between 55 and 75 years old with COVID-19, enrolled during active disease. The chain couples TRBV6-5 to TRBJ1-6; weak D call: TRBD1 (6 bases). The specimen was peripheral blood. CDR3: CASSYSGRGGSPLHF. The DNA of the CDR3 is TGTGCCAGCAGTTACTCGGGCAGGGGTGGTTCACCCCTCCACTTT.